These 4 T cell receptor beta chains share one sample of origin, sequenced in a study of blood T cell repertoires in COVID-19. This table comes from immunoSEQ multiplex PCR, and its TCRdb copy is limited to in-frame clones, with some not included. This repertoire shows under 300,000 clones, roughly four fifths found once; its top ten account for less than 4%. Sequencing was done on a sample of peripheral blood. These receptors were collected from a woman aged 18-29 years with acute or convalescent COVID-19.

In its sample, this clone was seen a few times. The chain couples TRBV6-5 to TRBJ1-1; 7 nucleotides agree with TRBD1. This CDR3 is 16 amino acids long. V was pared by 2 bases and J by 0 bases, with 6 bases of the junction left unmatched. CDR1 is MNHEY and CDR2 is SVGAGI in the germline V gene. The CDR3 DNA reads as TGTGCCAGCAGTTACCTTAGGGACAGTTTGAACACTGAAGCTTTCTTT. It specifies CASSYLRDSLNTEAFF.

This chain joins TRBV28 and TRBJ1-5, with D possibly matching TRBD1 (5 bases). The CDR3 consists of 15 residues. Germline V gives CDR1 MDHEN, CDR2 SYDVKM. The ends were cut back, 3 bases at V and 1 base at J, with 10 bases in the middle. The CDR3 region is CASSFLAGSNQPQHF. CDR3 bases: TGTGCCAGCAGTTTCTTAGCAGGGAGCAATCAGCCCCAGCATTTT.

This clone was observed once. An end of the junction differs from the germline gene, which may be a read error. The chain combines TRBV6-6 with TRBJ1-5; D possibly corresponds to TRBD1 (6 bases). The CDR3 covers 16 residues. Germline V lookup: CDR1 MNHNY, CDR2 SVGAGI (reference sequence). For the CDR3, the DNA is TGTGCCAGCAGTGACTCGGGGGCGTACGGAGGTCAGCCCCAGCATTTT. It is translated as CASSDSGAYGGQPQHF.

This chain uses TRBV27 with TRBJ1-5; D not certain. Trimming shortened V by 1 base and J by 5 bases, and 9 bases separated the two germline ends. The length of the CDR3 is 14 residues. Germline values: CDR1 MNHEY, CDR2 SMNVEV (reference sequence). CDR3 in DNA: TGTGCCAGCAGTTTATACGGGAGGGATCAGCCCCAGCATTTT. This sequence encodes CASSLYGRDQPQHF.